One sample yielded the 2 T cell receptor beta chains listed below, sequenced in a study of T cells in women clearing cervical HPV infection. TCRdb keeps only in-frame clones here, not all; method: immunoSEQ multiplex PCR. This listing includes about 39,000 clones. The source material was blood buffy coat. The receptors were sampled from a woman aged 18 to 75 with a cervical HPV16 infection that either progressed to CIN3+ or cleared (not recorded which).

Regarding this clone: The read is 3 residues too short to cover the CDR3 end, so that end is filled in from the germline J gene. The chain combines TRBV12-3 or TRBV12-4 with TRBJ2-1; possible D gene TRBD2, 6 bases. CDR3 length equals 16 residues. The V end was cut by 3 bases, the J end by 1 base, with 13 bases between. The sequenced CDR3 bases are TGTGCCAGCAGTTTGAGGAACGGGGGATCCTACAATGAG. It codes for CASSLRNGGSYNE. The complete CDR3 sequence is CASSLRNGGSYNEQFF.

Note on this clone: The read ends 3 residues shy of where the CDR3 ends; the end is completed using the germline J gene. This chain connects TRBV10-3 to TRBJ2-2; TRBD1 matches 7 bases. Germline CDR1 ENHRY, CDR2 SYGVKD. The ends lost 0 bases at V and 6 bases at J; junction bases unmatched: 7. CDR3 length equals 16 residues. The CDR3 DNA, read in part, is TGTGCCATCAGTGAGTCAAGGGGGCGCCTAGCCGGGGAG. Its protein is CAISESRGRLAGE. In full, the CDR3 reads CAISESRGRLAGELFF.